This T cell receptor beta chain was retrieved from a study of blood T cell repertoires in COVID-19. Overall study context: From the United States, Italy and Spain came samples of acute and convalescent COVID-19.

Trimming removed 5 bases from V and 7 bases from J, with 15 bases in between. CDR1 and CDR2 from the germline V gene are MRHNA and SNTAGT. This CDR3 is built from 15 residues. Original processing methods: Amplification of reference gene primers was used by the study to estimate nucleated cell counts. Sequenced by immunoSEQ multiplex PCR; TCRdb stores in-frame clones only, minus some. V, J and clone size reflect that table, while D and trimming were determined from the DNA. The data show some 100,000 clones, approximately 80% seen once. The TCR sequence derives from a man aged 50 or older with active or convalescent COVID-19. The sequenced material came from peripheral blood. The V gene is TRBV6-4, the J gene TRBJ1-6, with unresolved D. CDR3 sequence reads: CASSPLLGANSPLHF. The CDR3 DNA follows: TGTGCCAGCAGTCCCCTCCTCGGAGCGAATTCACCCCTCCACTTT.